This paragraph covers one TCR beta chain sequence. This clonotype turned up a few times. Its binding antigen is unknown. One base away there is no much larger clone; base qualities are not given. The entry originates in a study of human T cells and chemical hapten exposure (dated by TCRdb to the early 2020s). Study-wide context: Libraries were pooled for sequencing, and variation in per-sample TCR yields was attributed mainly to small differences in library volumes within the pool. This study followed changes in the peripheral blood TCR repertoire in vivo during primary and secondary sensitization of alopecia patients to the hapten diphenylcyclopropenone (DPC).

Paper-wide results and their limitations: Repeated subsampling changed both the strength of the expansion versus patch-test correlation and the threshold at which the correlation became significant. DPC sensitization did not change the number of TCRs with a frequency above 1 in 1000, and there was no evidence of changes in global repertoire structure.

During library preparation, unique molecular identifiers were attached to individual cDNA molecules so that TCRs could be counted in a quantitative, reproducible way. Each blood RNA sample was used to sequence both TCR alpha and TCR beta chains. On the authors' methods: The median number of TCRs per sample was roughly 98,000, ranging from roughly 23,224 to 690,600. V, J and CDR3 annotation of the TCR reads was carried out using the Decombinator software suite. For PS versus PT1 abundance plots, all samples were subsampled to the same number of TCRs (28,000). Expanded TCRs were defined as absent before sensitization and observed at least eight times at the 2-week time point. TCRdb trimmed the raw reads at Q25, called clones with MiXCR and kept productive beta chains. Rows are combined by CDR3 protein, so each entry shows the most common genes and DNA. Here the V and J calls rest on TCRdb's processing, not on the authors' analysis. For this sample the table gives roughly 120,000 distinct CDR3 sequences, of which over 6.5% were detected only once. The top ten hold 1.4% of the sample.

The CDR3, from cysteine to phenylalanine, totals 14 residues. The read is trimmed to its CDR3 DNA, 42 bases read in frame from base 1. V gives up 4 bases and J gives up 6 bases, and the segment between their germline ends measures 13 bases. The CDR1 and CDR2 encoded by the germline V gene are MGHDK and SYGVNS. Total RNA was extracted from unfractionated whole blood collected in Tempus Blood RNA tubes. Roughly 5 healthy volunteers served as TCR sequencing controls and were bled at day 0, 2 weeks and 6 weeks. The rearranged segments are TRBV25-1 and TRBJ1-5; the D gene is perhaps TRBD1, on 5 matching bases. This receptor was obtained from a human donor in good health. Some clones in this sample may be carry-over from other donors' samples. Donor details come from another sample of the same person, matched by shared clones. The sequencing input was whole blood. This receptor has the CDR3 CASSGPGGGQPQHF. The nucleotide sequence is TGTGCCAGCAGTGGCCCGGGGGGTGGTCAGCCCCAGCATTTT.